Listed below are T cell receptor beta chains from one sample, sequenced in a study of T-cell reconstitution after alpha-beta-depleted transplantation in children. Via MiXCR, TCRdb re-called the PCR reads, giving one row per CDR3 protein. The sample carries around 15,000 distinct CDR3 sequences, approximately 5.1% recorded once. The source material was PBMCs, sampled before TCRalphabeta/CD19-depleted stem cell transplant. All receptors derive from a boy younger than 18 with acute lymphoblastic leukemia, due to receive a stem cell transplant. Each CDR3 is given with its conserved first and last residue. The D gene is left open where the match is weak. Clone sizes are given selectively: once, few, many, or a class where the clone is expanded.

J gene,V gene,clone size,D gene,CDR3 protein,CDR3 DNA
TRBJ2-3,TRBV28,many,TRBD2,CASKKNAFLSGRGTDTQYF,TGTGCCAGCAAAAAAAACGCCTTCCTTAGCGGGAGGGGCACAGATACGCAGTATTTT
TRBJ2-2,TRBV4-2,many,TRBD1,CASSQGDRGGKNTGELFF,TGTGCCAGCAGCCAAGGGGACAGGGGCGGAAAAAACACCGGGGAGCTGTTTTTT
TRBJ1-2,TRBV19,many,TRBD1,CASSSRQGGYTF,TGTGCCAGTAGTTCCAGACAGGGCGGCTACACCTTC
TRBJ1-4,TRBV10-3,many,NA,CAISESDHSNEKLFF,TGTGCCATCAGTGAATCGGACCATTCTAATGAAAAACTGTTTTTT
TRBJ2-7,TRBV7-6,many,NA,CASSLRGYEQYF,TGTGCCAGCAGCCTAAGGGGTTACGAGCAGTACTTC
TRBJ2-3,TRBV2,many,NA,CASSRGGTDTQYF,TGTGCCAGCAGTCGCGGGGGCACAGATACGCAGTATTTT
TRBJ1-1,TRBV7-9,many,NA,CASSLDRGRNTEAFF,TGTGCCAGCAGCTTAGATCGGGGCAGGAACACTGAAGCTTTCTTT
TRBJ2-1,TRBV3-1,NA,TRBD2,CASTRLAERDEQFF,TGTGCCAGCACCCGGCTAGCGGAAAGGGATGAGCAGTTCTTC
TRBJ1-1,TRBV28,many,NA,CASSLSSAKAFF,TGTGCCAGCAGTTTAAGCAGTGCGAAAGCTTTCTTT
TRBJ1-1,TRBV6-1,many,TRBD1,CASSELGQGNTEAFF,TGTGCCAGCAGTGAGCTGGGACAGGGGAACACTGAAGCTTTCTTT
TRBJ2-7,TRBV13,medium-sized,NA,CASRQSALYEQYF,TGTGCCAGCAGACAGTCAGCCCTCTACGAGCAGTACTTC
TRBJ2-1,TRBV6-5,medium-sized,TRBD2,CASSFSTGTTPYNEQFF,TGTGCCAGCAGCTTTTCTACCGGGACTACCCCTTACAATGAGCAGTTCTTC
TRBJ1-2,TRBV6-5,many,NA,CASSYSADYGYTF,TGTGCCAGCAGTTACTCCGCGGATTATGGCTACACCTTC
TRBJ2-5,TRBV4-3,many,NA,CASSQGVYQETQYF,TGCGCCAGCAGCCAAGGGGTGTACCAAGAGACCCAGTACTTC
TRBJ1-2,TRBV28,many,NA,CASSLLWSGVRGYTF,TGTGCCAGCAGTTTACTTTGGAGCGGGGTTCGTGGCTACACCTTC
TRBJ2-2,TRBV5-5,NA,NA,CASSPGHICWELFF,TGTGCCAGCAGCCCTGGACACATCTGCTGGGAGCTGTTTTTT
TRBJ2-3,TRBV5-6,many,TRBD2,CASSLRPGLGSPDTQYF,TGTGCCAGCAGCTTGAGGCCGGGACTAGGGAGTCCCGATACGCAGTATTTT
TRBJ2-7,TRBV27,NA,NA,CASSQGVEYEQYF,TGTGCCAGCAGCCAGGGCGTTGAGTACGAGCAGTACTTC
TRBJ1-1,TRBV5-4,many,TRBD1,CASRRTGNTEAFF,TGTGCCAGCAGAAGGACAGGAAACACTGAAGCTTTCTTT
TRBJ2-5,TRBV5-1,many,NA,CASSLGTGQETQYF,TGCGCCAGCAGCTTGGGTACAGGCCAAGAGACCCAGTACTTC
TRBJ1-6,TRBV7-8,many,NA,CASSLGGGNSPLHF,TGTGCCAGCAGCTTAGGGGGTGGTAATTCACCCCTCCACTTT
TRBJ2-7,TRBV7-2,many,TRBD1,CASSRDRGGDEQYF,TGTGCCAGCAGCCGGGACAGGGGAGGCGACGAGCAGTACTTC
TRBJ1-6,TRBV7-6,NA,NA,CASSLLGETPLHF,TGTGCCAGCAGCTTGTTAGGGGAAACACCCCTCCACTTT
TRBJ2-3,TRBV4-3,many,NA,CASSQLGGTDTQYF,TGCGCCAGCAGCCAACTGGGCGGGACAGATACGCAGTATTTT
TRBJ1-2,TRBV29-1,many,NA,CSVEDRSGYTF,TGCAGCGTTGAAGACAGGTCTGGCTACACCTTC
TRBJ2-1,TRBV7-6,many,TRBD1,CASSLNIETGSFSYNEQFF,TGTGCCAGCAGCTTAAACATAGAGACAGGGTCCTTTTCCTACAATGAGCAGTTCTTC